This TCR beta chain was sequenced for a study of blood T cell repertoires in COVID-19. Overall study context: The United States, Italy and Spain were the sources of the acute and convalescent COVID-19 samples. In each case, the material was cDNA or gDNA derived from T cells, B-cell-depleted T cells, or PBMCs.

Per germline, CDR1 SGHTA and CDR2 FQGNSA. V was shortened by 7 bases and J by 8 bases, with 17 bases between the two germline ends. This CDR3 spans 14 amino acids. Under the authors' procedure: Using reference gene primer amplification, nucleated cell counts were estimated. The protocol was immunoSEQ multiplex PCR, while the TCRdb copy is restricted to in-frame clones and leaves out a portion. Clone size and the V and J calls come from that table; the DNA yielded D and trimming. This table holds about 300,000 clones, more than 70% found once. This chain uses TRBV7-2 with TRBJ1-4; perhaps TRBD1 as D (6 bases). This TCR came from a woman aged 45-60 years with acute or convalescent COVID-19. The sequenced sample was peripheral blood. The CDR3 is CASTEGGGGEKLFF. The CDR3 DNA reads TGTGCCAGCACCGAAGGGGGGGGCGGGGAAAAACTGTTTTTT.